This T cell receptor beta chain was obtained from a study of cytomegalovirus exposure and HLA in healthy donors. In this sample, this clone turned up once. Germline values: CDR1 SGHNT, CDR2 YENEEA. V trimming: 5 bases; J trimming: 6 bases; junction bases outside the gene matches: 8. This CDR3 has 15 amino acids. Researchers ran the PCR with 60 Vbeta and 13 Jbeta primers. Authors' data handling: Later analysis identified 65 million to 80 million unique TCR beta chains, approximately 11 million shared. The assay was immunoSEQ multiplex PCR, and TCRdb's table has in-frame clones only and misses some. Clonal size and the V and J genes are those of that table, whereas D and trimming came from the DNA. The sample lists 65,000 to 85,000 clones, roughly 88% seen once, with roughly 2% in the top ten.

Sequenced input: PBMCs. The receptor was derived from a woman aged 25 to 39 in good health and CMV-seronegative. The chain carries TRBV11-3 and TRBJ2-4; 9 nucleotides align to TRBD2. The CDR3 DNA sequence: TGTGCCAGCAGCCTCAGCGGGGGGCGCGCAAACATTCAGTACTTC. This translates into CASSLSGGRANIQYF.